Reported below is one TCR beta chain. This entry is derived from a study of neoadjuvant nivolumab and ipilimumab in lung cancer. The ends were cut back, 6 bases at V and 1 base at J, with 11 bases in the middle. Germline loops: CDR1 SEHNR, CDR2 FQNEAQ (reference sequence). The CDR3 runs 14 residues. Data came from immunoSEQ multiplex PCR; TCRdb stores just in-frame clones and leaves some out. The sample holds approximately 21,000 clones, approximately 81% seen once. This receptor was identified in an adult with non-small cell lung cancer. The rearrangement uses TRBV7-9 and TRBJ2-3; D is possibly TRBD1 (6 bases). This material consisted of peripheral blood, taken before neoadjuvant nivolumab, alone or with ipilimumab. The CDR3 DNA sequence: TGTGCCAGCAGGGTGACAGGCCGCACAGATACGCAGTATTTT. Protein sequence: CASRVTGRTDTQYF.